This entry features one T cell receptor (beta chain) sequence. This specimen belongs to a study of blood T cell repertoires in COVID-19. The overall study: PBMCs, B-cell-depleted T cells, or T cells provided the cDNA or gDNA that made up the material.

Libraries were prepared by immunoSEQ multiplex PCR; TCRdb keeps only in-frame clonotypes and omits some of them. The sample has around 360,000 clones; approximately 89% are singletons. The CDR3 spans 15 residues. The V gene end was trimmed by 4 bases and the J gene end by 2 bases; junction bases not matched to a gene: 4. The germline V gene has CDR1 MRHNA and CDR2 SNTAGT. This chain joins TRBV6-4 and TRBJ2-1, with 8 bases identical to TRBD2. The clonotype was recovered from a man aged 40-49 years in a cohort exposed to, infected with or recovered from COVID-19 (not recorded which). The specimen was PBMCs or T cells enriched from blood (not recorded which). CDR3 in DNA: TGTGCCAGCAGTGTGGATAGCGGGACCTACAATGAGCAGTTCTTC. Amino acid sequence: CASSVDSGTYNEQFF.